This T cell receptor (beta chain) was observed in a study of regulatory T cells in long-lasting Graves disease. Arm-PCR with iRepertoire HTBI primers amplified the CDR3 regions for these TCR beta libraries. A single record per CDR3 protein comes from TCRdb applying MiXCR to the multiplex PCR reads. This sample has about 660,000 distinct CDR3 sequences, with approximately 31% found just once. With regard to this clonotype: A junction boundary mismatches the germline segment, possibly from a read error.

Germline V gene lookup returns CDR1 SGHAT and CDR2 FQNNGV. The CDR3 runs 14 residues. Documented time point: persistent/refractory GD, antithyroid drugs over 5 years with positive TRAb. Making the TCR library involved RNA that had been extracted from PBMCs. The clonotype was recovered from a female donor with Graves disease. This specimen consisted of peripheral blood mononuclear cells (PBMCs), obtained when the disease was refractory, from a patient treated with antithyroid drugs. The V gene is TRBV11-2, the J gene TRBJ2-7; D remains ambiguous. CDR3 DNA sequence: TGCGCCAGCAGCCAAGGTACCCCGGACTACGAGCAGTACTTC. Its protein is CASSQGTPDYEQYF.